The source of this TCR beta chain is a study of T-cell memory formation after mild COVID-19. Trimming took 0 bases from V and 9 from J; bases not matched to a gene: 8. CDR3 size: 15 residues. Germline V lookup: CDR1 SGHRS, CDR2 YFSETQ. MiXCR was run by TCRdb on the 5' RACE reads, yielding one entry per CDR3 protein. Of around 470,000 distinct CDR3 sequences in the sample, around 19% were seen once. Source material: PBMCs or a T cell subset sorted from them (not recorded which). This sequence was found in an adult woman who had mild COVID-19 (a few samples of this study predate the infection). Cell type and time point are not known. J is TRBJ2-1 and V is TRBV5-1, with 8 nucleotides matching TRBD2. The CDR3 DNA reads as TGCGCCAGCAGCTTGGTGGCGGGGGGCCTCACTGAGCAGTTCTTC. Encoded protein: CASSLVAGGLTEQFF.